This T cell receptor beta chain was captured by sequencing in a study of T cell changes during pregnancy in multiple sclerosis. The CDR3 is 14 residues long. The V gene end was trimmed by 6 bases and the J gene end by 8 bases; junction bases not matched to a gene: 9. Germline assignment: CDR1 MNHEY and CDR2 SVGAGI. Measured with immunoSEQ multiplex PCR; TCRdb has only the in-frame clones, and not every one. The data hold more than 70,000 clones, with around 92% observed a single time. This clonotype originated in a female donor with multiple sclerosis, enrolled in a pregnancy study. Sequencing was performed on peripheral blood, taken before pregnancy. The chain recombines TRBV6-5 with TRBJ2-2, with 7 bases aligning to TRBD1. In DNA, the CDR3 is TGTGCCAGCAGCCAAGACAGGGTAACAGGGGAGCTGTTTTTT. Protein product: CASSQDRVTGELFF.